This TCR beta chain was retrieved from a study of cytomegalovirus exposure and HLA in healthy donors. About the research overall: The Caucasian-associated ancestry cluster contained 65% to 85% of the roughly 390 genotyped donors. Findings and limits, study-wide: Later work associated 17,000 or so TCR beta sequences with HLA alleles at 0.05 false discovery rate. Accounts indicate the classifier identified cytomegalovirus status with strong specificity and sensitivity. Later findings reportedly placed an Asian-associated ancestry cluster below the approximately 670-donor mean for N-insertions.

CDR3 length equals 15 residues. Germline CDR1 MNHNY, CDR2 SVGAGI (reference sequence). The V end was cut by 0 bases, the J end by 5 bases, with 13 bases between. A word on this clone: The antigen remains undetermined.

This PCR relied on a set of 60 Vbeta primers and 13 Jbeta primers. Assay used: immunoSEQ multiplex PCR; TCRdb lists only in-frame clones, some missing. The data hold 200,000 to 300,000 clones, with around 80% observed a single time. The source of this sequence is a woman aged 40 to 49 in good health and CMV-seropositive. The chain combines TRBV6-6 with TRBJ2-5; D might be TRBD2 (7 bases). The sample taken for sequencing was PBMCs. The CDR3 DNA reads TGTGCCAGCAGTTACTCTGGGGGGGGCTGGGAGACCCAGTACTTC. The encoded protein is CASSYSGGGWETQYF.